This TCR beta chain was retrieved from a study of shared T cell receptors in the human thymus (dated by TCRdb to the early 2020s). Some background on the complete study: The study examined how the human thymus generates shared, self-reactive T-cell receptor alpha chains.

The library was obtained by the immunoSEQ multiplex PCR assay. In TCRdb, the immuneACCESS table is reduced to in-frame sequences with V and J assigned. These tables do not hold every clone; where another copy was compared, an unresolved V gene accounts for under half, and the others remain unexplained. Within this sample are about 660,000 clones, with around 87% of them counted one time only. The ten largest account for roughly 0.0086% of the sample. Note on this clone: Its recognized antigen is unknown. The record has no base qualities; no much larger clone is one base away.

From a lookup of the germline V gene, CDR1 and CDR2 are MDHEN and SYDVKM. Spanning cysteine to phenylalanine, the CDR3 consists of 15 amino acids. The read is trimmed to its CDR3 DNA, 45 bases read in frame from base 1. After removal of 3 bases from V and 3 bases from J, the junction retains 6 bases not matched to a gene. These data are also associated with another study on human thymus T cells. The second publication reports: In Finland, the donors were immunologically healthy infants who were having open corrective cardiac surgery for congenital heart defects. Thymus tissue was obtained as surgical resects removed during corrective cardiac surgery. Biased V and J gene segment usage appeared to be present in both thymic and peripheral blood repertoires. According to the related research, thymic TCR repertoires were highly overlapping among unrelated individuals. The study used eight infant thymus samples plus four related peripheral blood samples to characterize TCR alpha and beta repertoires. Donor ages ranged from about 7 to 244 days, and the cohort comprised about six male and two female infants. Thymocytes were mechanically released from the tissue and were stored as pellets of about 10-30 million cells at -70 degrees C. A QIAsymphony instrument was used to extract genomic DNA from the frozen cell pellets. The immunoSEQ multiplex PCR assay was used to amplify the TCRB and TCRAD loci from a standardized quantity of quality-controlled genomic DNA. The amplicons spanned the V(D)J region and were long enough to cover the CDR3 and allow V and J genes to be identified. The amplicons were sequenced on an Illumina platform via the commercial immunoSEQ service. Primer bias and sequencing errors were corrected as previously described, and TCRAD and TCRB definitions were based on the IMGT database. Analysis of the repertoires was done with immunoSEQ Analyzer 3.0 and VDJTools and included basic statistics, V/J segment usage, diversity estimates, rarefaction and pairwise overlap. Diversity was estimated using the Chao1, ChaoE, Efron-Thisted, Shannon and inverse Simpson indices, and was also estimated on datasets down-sampled to the size of the smallest sample. Repertoire overlap was assessed by strict matching of CDR3 nucleotide sequence, V gene and J gene, and clustering was done by Jaccard-based multidimensional scaling. Thymus samples yielded on average around 850,000 unique TCRB clonotypes, compared with around 91,000 from blood samples.

The receptor chain draws on TRBV28 and TRBJ2-7; 9 bases in between match TRBD2. The TCR sequence derives from a boy under three years old with a congenital heart defect. Donor details come from another sample of the same person, matched by shared clones. Material: thymocytes. At the DNA level, the sequence is TGTGCCAGCAGTTTTTTTACTAGCGGGCGCTACGAGCAGTACTTC. Its coded protein is CASSFFTSGRYEQYF.